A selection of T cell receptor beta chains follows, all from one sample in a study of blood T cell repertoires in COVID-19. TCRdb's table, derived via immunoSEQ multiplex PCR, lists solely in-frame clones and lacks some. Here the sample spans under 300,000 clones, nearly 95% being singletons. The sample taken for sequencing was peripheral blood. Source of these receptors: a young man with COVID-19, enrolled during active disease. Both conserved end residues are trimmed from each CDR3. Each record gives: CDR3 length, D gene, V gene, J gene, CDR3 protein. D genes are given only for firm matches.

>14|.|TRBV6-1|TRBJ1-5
ASSGAGGAWNQPQH
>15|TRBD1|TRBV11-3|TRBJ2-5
ASSFLYRDRLEETQY
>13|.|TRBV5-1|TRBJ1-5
ASSLAGATHQPQH
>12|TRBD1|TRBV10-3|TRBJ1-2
AITDRDGGNGYT
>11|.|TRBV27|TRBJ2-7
ASSNLDSYEQY
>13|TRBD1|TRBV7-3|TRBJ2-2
ASSSRTGNTGELF
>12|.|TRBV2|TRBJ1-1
ASSGDTGGTEAF
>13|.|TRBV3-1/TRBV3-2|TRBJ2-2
ASSRTVPNTGELF
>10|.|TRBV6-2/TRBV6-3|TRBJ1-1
ASSYPPPRAF
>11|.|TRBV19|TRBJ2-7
ASSIAGPYEQY
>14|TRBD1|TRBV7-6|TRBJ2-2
ASSPRQGANTGELF
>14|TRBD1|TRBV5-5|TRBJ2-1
ASSLSTTGGYNEQF
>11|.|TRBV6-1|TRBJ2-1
ASSESRAGEQF
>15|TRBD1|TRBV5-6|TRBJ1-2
ASSLSLTGVANYGYT
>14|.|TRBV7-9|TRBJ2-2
ASSLIFGSNTGELF
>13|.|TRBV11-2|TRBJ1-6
ASSLGWGGQSPLH
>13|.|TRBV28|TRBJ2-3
ASSLHRVDKDTQY
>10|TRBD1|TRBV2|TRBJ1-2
ASRRDRGGYT
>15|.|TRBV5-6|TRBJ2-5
ASSDTGPLQGQETQY
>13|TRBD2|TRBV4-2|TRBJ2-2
ASRHNGRGTGELF
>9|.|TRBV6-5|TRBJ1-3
ASIEENTIY
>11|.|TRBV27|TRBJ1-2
ASGTRGIYGYT
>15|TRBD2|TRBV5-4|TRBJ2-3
ASSTFRERGDTDTQY
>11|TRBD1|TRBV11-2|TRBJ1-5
ASSWTGKQPQH
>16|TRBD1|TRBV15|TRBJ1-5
ATSSTDRGEYSNQPQH
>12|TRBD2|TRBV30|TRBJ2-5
AWRSWAGGETQY
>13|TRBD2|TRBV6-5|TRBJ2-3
ASTPASGGAGQQY
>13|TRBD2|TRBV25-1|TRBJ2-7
ASSGTSGVGDEQY
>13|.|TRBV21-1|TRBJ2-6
ASSATVPGANVLT
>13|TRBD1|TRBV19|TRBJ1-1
ASSTGQGLDTEAF
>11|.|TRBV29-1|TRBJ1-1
SGRLQRDTEAF